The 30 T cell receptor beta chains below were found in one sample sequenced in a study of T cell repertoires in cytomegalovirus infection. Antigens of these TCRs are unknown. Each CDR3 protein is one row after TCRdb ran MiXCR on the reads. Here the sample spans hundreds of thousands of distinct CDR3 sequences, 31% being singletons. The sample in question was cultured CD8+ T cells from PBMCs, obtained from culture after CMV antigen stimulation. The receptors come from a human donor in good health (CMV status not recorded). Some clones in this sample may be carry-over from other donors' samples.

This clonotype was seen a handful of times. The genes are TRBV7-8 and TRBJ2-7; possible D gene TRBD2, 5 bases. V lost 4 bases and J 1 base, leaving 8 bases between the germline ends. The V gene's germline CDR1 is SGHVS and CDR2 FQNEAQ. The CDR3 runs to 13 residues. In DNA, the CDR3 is TGTGCCAGCAGCTCGGGATTTTCCTACGAGCAGTACGTC. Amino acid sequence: CASSSGFSYEQYV.

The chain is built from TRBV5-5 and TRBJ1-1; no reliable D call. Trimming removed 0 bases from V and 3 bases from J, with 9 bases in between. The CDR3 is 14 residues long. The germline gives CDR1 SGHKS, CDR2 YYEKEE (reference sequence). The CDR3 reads CASSLALAYTEAFF. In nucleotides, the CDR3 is TGTGCCAGCAGCTTGGCCCTGGCTTACACTGAAGCTTTCTTT.

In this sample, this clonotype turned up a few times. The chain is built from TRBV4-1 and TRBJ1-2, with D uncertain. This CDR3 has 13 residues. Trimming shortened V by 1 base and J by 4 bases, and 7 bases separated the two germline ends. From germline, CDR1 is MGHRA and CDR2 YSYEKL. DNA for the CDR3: TGCGCCAGCAGCCAAGGATCCGCCTATGGCTACACCTTC. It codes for CASSQGSAYGYTF.

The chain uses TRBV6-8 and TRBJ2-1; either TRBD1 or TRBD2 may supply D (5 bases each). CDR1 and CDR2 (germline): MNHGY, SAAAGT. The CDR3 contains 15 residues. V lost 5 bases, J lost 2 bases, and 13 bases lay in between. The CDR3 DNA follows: TGTGCCAGCAGTCCCGGGACGTTGACCTACAATGAGCAGTTCTTC. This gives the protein CASSPGTLTYNEQFF.

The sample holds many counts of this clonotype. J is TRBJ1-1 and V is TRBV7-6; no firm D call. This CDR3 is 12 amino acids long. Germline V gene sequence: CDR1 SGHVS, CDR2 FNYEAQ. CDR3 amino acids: CAAGAMNTEAFF. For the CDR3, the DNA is TGTGCAGCTGGAGCCATGAACACTGAAGCTTTCTTT.

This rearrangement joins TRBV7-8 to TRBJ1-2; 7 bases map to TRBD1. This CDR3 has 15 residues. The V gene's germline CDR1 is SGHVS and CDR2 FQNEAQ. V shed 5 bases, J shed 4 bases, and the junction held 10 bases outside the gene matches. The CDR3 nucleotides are TGTGCCAGCAGCCCGGCAGGGGGGAATATCTATGGCTACACCTTC. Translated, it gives CASSPAGGNIYGYTF. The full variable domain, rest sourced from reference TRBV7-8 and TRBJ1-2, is GAGVSQSPRYKVAKRGQDVALRCDPISGHVSLFWYQQALGQGPEFLTYFQNEAQLDKSGLPSDRFFAERPEGSVSTLKIQRTQQEDSAVYLCASSPAGGNIYGYTFGSGTRLTVV.

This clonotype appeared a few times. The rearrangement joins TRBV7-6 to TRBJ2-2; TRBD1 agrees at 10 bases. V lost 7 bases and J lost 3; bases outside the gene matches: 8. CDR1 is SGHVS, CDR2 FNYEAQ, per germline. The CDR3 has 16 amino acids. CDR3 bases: TGTGCCAGCACCAACTACGGGACAGGGGACACCGGGGAGCTGTTTTTT. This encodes CASTNYGTGDTGELFF.

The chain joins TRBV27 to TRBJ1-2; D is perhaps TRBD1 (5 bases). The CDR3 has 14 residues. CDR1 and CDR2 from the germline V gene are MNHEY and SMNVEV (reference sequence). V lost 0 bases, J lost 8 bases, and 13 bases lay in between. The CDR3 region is CASSLSVGVRGYTF. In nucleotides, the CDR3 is TGTGCCAGCAGTTTATCAGTAGGGGTCCGCGGCTACACCTTC.

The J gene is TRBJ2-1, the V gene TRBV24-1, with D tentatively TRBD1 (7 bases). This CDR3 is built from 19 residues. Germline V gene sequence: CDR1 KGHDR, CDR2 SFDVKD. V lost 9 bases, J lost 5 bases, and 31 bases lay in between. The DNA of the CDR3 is TGTGCCACCTCAGCCTCAGTAATACCGGAGGGGGCTCAACACAATGAGCAGTTCTTC. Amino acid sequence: CATSASVIPEGAQHNEQFF.

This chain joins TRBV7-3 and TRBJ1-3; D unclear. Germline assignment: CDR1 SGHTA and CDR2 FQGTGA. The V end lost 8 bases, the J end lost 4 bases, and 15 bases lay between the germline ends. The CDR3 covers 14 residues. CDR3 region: CASLFPHTGNTIYF. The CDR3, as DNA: TGTGCCAGCCTTTTTCCCCACACGGGAAACACCATATATTTT.

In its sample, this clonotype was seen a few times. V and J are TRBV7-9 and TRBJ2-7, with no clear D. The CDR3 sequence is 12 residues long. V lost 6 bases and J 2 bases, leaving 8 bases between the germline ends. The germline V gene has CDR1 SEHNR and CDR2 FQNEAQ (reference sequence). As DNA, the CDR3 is TGTGCCAGCAGGTCCTCGGCCTACGAGCAGTACTTC. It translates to CASRSSAYEQYF.

CDR3 sequence (DNA): TGTGCCAGCAGCTCCTTACCCTCAGGGGGGCCCTACAATGAGCAGTTCTTC. Translating gives CASSSLPSGGPYNEQFF. This chain connects TRBV7-4 to TRBJ2-1, with D possibly being TRBD1 (7 bases). The V gene's germline CDR1 is SGHVT and CDR2 SQSDAQ. V was pared by 4 bases and J by 2 bases, with 18 bases between. The CDR3 has 17 amino acids.

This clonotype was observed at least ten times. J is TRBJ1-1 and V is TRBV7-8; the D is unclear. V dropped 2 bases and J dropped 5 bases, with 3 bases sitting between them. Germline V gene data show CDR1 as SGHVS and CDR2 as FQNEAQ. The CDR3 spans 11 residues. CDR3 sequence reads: CASSLMTEAFF. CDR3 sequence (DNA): TGTGCCAGCAGCTTAATGACTGAAGCTTTCTTT. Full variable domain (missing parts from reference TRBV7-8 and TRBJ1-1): GAGVSQSPRYKVAKRGQDVALRCDPISGHVSLFWYQQALGQGPEFLTYFQNEAQLDKSGLPSDRFFAERPEGSVSTLKIQRTQQEDSAVYLCASSLMTEAFFGQGTRLTVV.

The CDR3 coding sequence is TGTGCCAGCAGTTACTCCGGACGGATACCTTACAATGAGCAGTTCTTC. Translation gives CASSYSGRIPYNEQFF. This chain links TRBV6-2 or TRBV6-3 with TRBJ2-1; D is ambiguous. V was pared by 0 bases and J by 4 bases, with 13 bases between. Germline CDR1 is MNHEY and CDR2 is SVGEGT. This CDR3 has 16 amino acids.

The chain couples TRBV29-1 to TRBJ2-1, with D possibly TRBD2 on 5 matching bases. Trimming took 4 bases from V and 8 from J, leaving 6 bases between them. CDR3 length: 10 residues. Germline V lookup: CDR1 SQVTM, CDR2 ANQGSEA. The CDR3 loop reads CSVAGDEQFF. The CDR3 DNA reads TGCAGCGTTGCCGGGGATGAGCAGTTCTTC.

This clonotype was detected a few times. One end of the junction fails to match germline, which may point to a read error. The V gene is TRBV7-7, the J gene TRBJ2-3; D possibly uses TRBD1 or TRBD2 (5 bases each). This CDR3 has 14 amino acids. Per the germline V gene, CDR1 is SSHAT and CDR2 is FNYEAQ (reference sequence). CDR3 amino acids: CASSSRDPSDTQYF. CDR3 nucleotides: TGTGCTAGCAGCTCCCGGGACCCTTCAGATACGCAGTATTTT.

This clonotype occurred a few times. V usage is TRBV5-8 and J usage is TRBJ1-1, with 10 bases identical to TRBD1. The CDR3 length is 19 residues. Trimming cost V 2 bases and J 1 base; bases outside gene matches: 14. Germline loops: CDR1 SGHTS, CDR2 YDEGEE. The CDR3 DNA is TGTGCCAGCAGCTTACTACCGACCTATAGACAGGGGGCGAACACTGAAGCTTTCTTT. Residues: CASSLLPTYRQGANTEAFF.

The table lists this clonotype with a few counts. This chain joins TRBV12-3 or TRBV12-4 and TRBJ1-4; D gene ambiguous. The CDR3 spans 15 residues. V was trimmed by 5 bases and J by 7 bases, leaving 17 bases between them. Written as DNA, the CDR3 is TGTGCCAGCAGTGGCGCCGAAGGGTTCGGTGAAAAACTGTTTTTT. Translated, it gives CASSGAEGFGEKLFF.

CDR3 amino acids: CATTGTGHEQFF. The CDR3 DNA reads TGTGCCACCACCGGGACAGGGCATGAGCAGTTCTTC. This chain links TRBV27 with TRBJ2-1; 9 positions agree with TRBD1. Germline loops: CDR1 MNHEY, CDR2 SMNVEV (reference sequence). The CDR3 spans 12 residues. The ends lost 10 bases at V and 8 bases at J; junction bases unmatched: 6.

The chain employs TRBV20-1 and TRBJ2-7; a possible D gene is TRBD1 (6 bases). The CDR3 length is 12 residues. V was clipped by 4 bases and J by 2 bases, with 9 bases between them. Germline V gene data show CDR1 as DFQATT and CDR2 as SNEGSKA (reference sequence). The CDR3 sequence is CSATGQTYEQYF. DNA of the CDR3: TGCAGTGCTACCGGACAGACCTACGAGCAGTACTTC.

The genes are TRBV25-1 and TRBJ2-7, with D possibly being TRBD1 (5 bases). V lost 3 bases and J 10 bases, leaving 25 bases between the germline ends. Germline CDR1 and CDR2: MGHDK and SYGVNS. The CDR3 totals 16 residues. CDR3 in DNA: TGTGCCAGCAGTGATAGACAGTTCTTACCTTCCTACGGACAGTACTTC. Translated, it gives CASSDRQFLPSYGQYF.

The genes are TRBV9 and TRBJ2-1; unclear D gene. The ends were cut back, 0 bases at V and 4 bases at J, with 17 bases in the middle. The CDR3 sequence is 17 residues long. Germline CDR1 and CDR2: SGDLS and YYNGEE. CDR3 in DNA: TGTGCCAGCAGCGTAGCTTGGGTCTTTACCACTTACAATGAGCAGTTCTTC. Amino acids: CASSVAWVFTTYNEQFF.

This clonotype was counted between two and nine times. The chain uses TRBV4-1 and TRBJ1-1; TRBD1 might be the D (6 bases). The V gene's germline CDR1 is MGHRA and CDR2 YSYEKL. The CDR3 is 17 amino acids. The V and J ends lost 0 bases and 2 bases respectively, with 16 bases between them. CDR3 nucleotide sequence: TGCGCCAGCAGCCAAGACCCCTGGACAGAAAGAAACACTGAAGCTTTCTTT. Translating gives CASSQDPWTERNTEAFF.

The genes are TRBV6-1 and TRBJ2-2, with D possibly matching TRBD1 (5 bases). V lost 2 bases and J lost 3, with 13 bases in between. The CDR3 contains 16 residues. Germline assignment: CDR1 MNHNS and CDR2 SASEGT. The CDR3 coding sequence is TGTGCCAGCAGTGAATGGAAAGGGGCCGACACCGGGGAGCTGTTTTTT. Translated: CASSEWKGADTGELFF.

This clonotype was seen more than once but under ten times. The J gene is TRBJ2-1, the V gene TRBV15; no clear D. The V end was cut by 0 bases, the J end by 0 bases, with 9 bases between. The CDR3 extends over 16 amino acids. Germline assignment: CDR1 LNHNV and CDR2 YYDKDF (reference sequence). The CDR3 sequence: CATSRDRTVSYNEQFF. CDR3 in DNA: TGTGCCACCAGCAGAGATCGAACAGTCTCCTACAATGAGCAGTTCTTC.

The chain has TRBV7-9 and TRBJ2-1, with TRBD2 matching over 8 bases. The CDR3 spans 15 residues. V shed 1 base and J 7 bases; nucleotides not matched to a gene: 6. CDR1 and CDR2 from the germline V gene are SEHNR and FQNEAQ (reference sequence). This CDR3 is CASSLEIAGYNEQFF. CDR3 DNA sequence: TGTGCCAGCAGCTTAGAAATAGCGGGGTATAATGAGCAGTTCTTC.

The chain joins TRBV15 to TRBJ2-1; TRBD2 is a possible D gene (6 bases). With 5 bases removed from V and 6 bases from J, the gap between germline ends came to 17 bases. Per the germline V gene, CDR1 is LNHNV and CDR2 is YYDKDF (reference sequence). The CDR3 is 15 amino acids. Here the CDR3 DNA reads TGTGCCACCAGCCTACGGACGGGACTTAGCAATGAGCAGTTCTTC. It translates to CATSLRTGLSNEQFF.

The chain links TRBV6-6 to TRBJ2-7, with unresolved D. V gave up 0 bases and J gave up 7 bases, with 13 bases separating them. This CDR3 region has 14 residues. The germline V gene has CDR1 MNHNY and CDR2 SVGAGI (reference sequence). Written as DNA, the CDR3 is TGTGCCAGCAGTTACTCGACTCTGGGATATGAGCAGTACGTC. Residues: CASSYSTLGYEQYV.

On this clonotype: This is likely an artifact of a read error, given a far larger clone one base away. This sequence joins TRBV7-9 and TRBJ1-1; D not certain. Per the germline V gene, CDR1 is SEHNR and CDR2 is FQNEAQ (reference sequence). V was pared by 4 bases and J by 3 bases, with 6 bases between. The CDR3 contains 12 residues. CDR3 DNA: TGTGCCAGCAGCTCAGTCGACACTGAAGCTTTCTTT. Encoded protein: CASSSVDTEAFF.

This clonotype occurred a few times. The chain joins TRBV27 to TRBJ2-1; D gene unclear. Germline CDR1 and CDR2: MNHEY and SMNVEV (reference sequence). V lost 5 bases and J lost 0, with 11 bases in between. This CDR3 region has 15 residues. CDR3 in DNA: TGTGCCAGCAGTAGATCGATTAGCTCCTACAATGAGCAGTTCTTC. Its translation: CASSRSISSYNEQFF.